A single sample is the source of the 30 T cell receptor beta chains below, sequenced in a study of T cells in Graves' hyperthyroidism and ophthalmopathy. There were TCR beta CDR3 regions amplified from RNA transcripts. Carried out on the TCR CDR3, a first-round RT-PCR used the HTBI primer set. TCRdb re-called the multiplex PCR reads through MiXCR, storing one row per CDR3 protein. The sample carries roughly 500,000 distinct CDR3 sequences, approximately 14% recorded once. Sequencing was carried out using blood. These receptors came from a woman aged 25 to 39 with Graves' hyperthyroidism that later progressed to Graves' ophthalmopathy.

There are a few counts of this clonotype. The chain uses TRBV7-9 and TRBJ2-6, with D possibly being TRBD1 (6 bases). V dropped 1 base and J dropped 4 bases, with 11 bases sitting between them. From germline, CDR1 is SEHNR and CDR2 FQNEAQ (reference sequence). The CDR3 is 16 residues long. The CDR3 region is CASSLGLGTGANVLTF. CDR3 DNA: TGTGCCAGCAGCTTAGGTCTGGGGACAGGGGCCAACGTCCTGACTTTC.

This clonotype was recorded a few times. This chain links TRBV27 with TRBJ1-1, with a weak D call TRBD1 (5 bases). Trimming stripped 5 bases from V and 12 bases from J, with 16 bases between. The CDR3 spans 12 residues. Germline CDR1 MNHEY, CDR2 SMNVEV (reference sequence). The CDR3 loop is CASSIQEAKPFF. The CDR3 DNA reads TGTGCCAGCAGTATACAGGAGGCTAAACCTTTCTTT.

The rearrangement joins TRBV19 to TRBJ2-6; no reliable D call. The germline V and J ends were trimmed by 3 bases and 2 bases, with 8 bases remaining between them. The CDR3 runs to 15 residues. Germline V gene sequence: CDR1 LNHDA, CDR2 SQIVND (reference sequence). The CDR3 spells CASSMVAAGANVLTF. The CDR3 DNA reads TGTGCCAGTAGTATGGTGGCAGCTGGGGCCAACGTCCTGACTTTC.

This clonotype has at least ten counts. V gene TRBV11-3 combines with J gene TRBJ1-2; 11 bases match TRBD1. The V gene's germline CDR1 is SGHNT and CDR2 YENEEA. The CDR3 extends over 14 amino acids. J lost 8 bases, V lost 3 bases, and 5 bases had no gene match. CDR3 residues: CASSFGQGAHGYTF. DNA of the CDR3: TGTGCCAGCAGCTTCGGACAGGGGGCGCACGGCTACACCTTC.

This clonotype was recorded a few times. This chain connects TRBV6-1 to TRBJ2-7; 12 positions match TRBD2. The CDR3 sequence is 16 residues long. V dropped 6 bases and J dropped 7; count of bases not matched to a gene: 13. Germline V CDR1 and CDR2: MNHNS, SASEGT. DNA for the CDR3: TGTGCCAGCAGAGCCTACCTAGCGGGAGGGCCTGGTGAGCAGTACTTC. This translates into CASRAYLAGGPGEQYF.

The rearrangement links TRBV3-1 to TRBJ2-7; a possible D gene is TRBD2 (6 bases). Trimming pared 3 bases from V and 3 bases from J, leaving 15 bases between. Germline loops: CDR1 LGHDT, CDR2 YNNKEL (reference sequence). The CDR3 has 15 amino acids. CDR3 in DNA: TGTGCCAGCAGCCAGCCCGAACACGGGGGCTACGAGCAGTACTTC. It yields the protein CASSQPEHGGYEQYF.

This clonotype was counted only a few times. The chain joins TRBV20-1 to TRBJ2-3, with D maybe TRBD2 (5 bases). V was shortened by 7 bases and J by 4 bases, with 15 bases between the two germline ends. Germline V gene sequence: CDR1 DFQATT, CDR2 SNEGSKA (reference sequence). This CDR3 region has 13 residues. The CDR3: CSVLGVGPDTQYF. CDR3 nucleotides: TGCAGTGTTCTGGGAGTTGGCCCAGATACGCAGTATTTT.

This chain joins TRBV20-1 and TRBJ2-2; 9 bases are shared with TRBD1. This CDR3 has 16 amino acids. Germline V lookup: CDR1 DFQATT, CDR2 SNEGSKA (reference sequence). The V segment lost 0 bases and the J segment 6 bases; nucleotides outside the gene matches: 8. This chain's CDR3 is CSARDPGQGIPGELFF. The CDR3 region has the DNA TGCAGTGCTAGAGATCCGGGACAGGGAATTCCCGGGGAGCTGTTTTTT.

This clonotype was seen a handful of times. It may be a read error: a sequence one base away is much more abundant. This rearrangement joins TRBV2 to TRBJ1-2; no reliable D call. The CDR3 has 11 residues. The V end was cut by 4 bases, the J end by 6 bases, with 6 bases between. The germline V gene encodes CDR1 SNHLY and CDR2 FYNNEI. The CDR3 reads CASSGSHGYTF. The DNA of the CDR3 is TGTGCCAGCAGTGGTAGTCATGGCTACACCTTC.

This clonotype has at least ten counts. This rearrangement joins TRBV28 to TRBJ2-3; possibly TRBD1 for D (7 bases). The germline V and J ends were trimmed by 2 bases and 6 bases, with 18 bases remaining between them. CDR3 length equals 16 residues. The germline V gene encodes CDR1 MDHEN and CDR2 SYDVKM. CDR3 nucleotide sequence: TGTGCCAGCAGTTTAGGGGGGTCAGGGGGAACCGATACGCAGTATTTT. Residues: CASSLGGSGGTDTQYF.

The chain recombines TRBV19 with TRBJ2-1; D not resolved. With 3 bases removed from V and 0 bases from J, the gap between germline ends came to 9 bases. The germline gives CDR1 LNHDA, CDR2 SQIVND (reference sequence). There are 15 residues in the CDR3. The CDR3 DNA follows: TGTGCCAGTAGTATGGCGTACCCCTCCTACAATGAGCAGTTCTTC. This translates into CASSMAYPSYNEQFF.

This clonotype was picked up many times. The chain is built from TRBV24-1 and TRBJ2-3; a possible D gene is TRBD1 (6 bases). Per germline, CDR1 KGHDR and CDR2 SFDVKD. The CDR3 has 14 amino acids. Trimming cost V 5 bases and J 6 bases, with 14 bases left between them. Here the CDR3 reads CATSVSGTQDTQYF. The CDR3 DNA sequence: TGTGCCACCAGTGTATCCGGGACACAGGATACGCAGTATTTT.

This clonotype was picked up many times. The chain employs TRBV7-2 and TRBJ1-1; D remains unclear. The CDR3 contains 12 residues. V lost 6 bases and J 1 base, leaving 6 bases between the germline ends. Germline CDR1 and CDR2: SGHTA and FQGNSA. The CDR3 nucleotides read TGTGCCAGCAGTAACGGGAACACTGAAGCTTTCTTT. This codes for CASSNGNTEAFF.

The rearrangement joins TRBV29-1 to TRBJ2-5; the D is unclear. V was shortened by 4 bases and J by 2 bases, with 8 bases between the two germline ends. Germline V CDR1 and CDR2: SQVTM, ANQGSEA. The length of the CDR3 is 12 residues. As DNA, the CDR3 is TGCAGCGTTGCCCAAACACAAGAGACCCAGTACTTC. Encoded protein: CSVAQTQETQYF. The full variable domain, rest sourced from reference TRBV29-1 and TRBJ2-5, is SAVISQKPSRDICQRGTSLTIQCQVDSQVTMMFWYRQQPGQSLTLIATANQGSEATYESGFVIDKFPISRPNLTFSTLTVSNMSPEDSSIYLCSVAQTQETQYFGPGTRLLVL.

This clonotype was counted at least ten times. V usage is TRBV12-3 or TRBV12-4 and J usage is TRBJ1-1; D gene ambiguous. This CDR3 is built from 12 residues. The germline V and J ends were trimmed by 8 bases and 7 bases, with 14 bases remaining between them. In DNA form, the CDR3 reads TGTGCCAGCGGACCGAGAGGTCGTGAAGCTTTCTTT. Protein product: CASGPRGREAFF.

V and J are TRBV4-2 and TRBJ2-2; perhaps TRBD2 as D (5 bases). The CDR3 length is 17 residues. Germline V gives CDR1 LGHNA, CDR2 YNFKEQ. Trimming removed 0 bases from V and 1 base from J, with 12 bases in between. The CDR3 DNA sequence: TGTGCCAGCAGCCAAGATCTCAACGGAGGGAACACCGGGGAGCTGTTTTTT. Amino acid sequence: CASSQDLNGGNTGELFF.

This chain links TRBV15 with TRBJ2-1, with TRBD2 matching 9 bases. There are 17 residues in the CDR3. V gave up 3 bases and J gave up 7 bases; unmatched junction bases: 13. Germline lookup yields CDR1 LNHNV and CDR2 YYDKDF (reference sequence). The CDR3 DNA reads TGTGCCACCAGCAGCCCCATGGGTAGCGGGAGTGTGAATGAGCAGTTCTTC. Its protein product is CATSSPMGSGSVNEQFF.

In this sample, this clonotype turned up a few times. The CDR3 sequence is CASSSNGQASYEQYF. The CDR3 nucleotides read TGTGCCAGCAGCTCCAACGGACAGGCCTCCTACGAGCAGTACTTC. The rearrangement joins TRBV7-9 to TRBJ2-7; 7 bases align to TRBD1. The ends lost 4 bases at V and 0 bases at J; junction bases unmatched: 6. The CDR3 sequence is 15 residues long. The V gene's germline CDR1 is SEHNR and CDR2 FQNEAQ (reference sequence).

This clonotype was recorded many times. The J gene is TRBJ2-7, the V gene TRBV3-1, with a weak D call TRBD1 (5 bases). The germline V and J ends were trimmed by 4 bases and 5 bases, with 21 bases remaining between them. From germline, CDR1 is LGHDT and CDR2 YNNKEL (reference sequence). The CDR3 consists of 16 residues. This chain's CDR3 is CASSLEGRTQGDEQYF. DNA of the CDR3: TGTGCCAGCAGCCTAGAAGGGCGCACCCAAGGGGACGAGCAGTACTTC.

The J gene is TRBJ2-1, the V gene TRBV7-9; 16 nucleotides align to TRBD2. The V and J ends lost 0 bases and 7 bases, in that order; junction bases with no gene match: 3. The CDR3 spans 17 residues. CDR1 is SEHNR, CDR2 FQNEAQ, per germline (reference sequence). The CDR3 nucleotides are TGTGCCAGCAGCTTAGCGGGGACTAGCGGGGGGGGGAATGAGCAGTTCTTC. It specifies CASSLAGTSGGGNEQFF.

The chain uses TRBV13 and TRBJ2-3, with D perhaps TRBD1 (6 bases). The CDR3 is 15 amino acids. The V end lost 7 bases, the J end lost 3 bases, and 17 bases lay between the germline ends. CDR1 and CDR2 (germline): PRHDT, FYEKMQ (reference sequence). CDR3 protein: CASTLQLGATDTQYF. The CDR3 DNA is TGTGCCAGCACTCTACAACTGGGGGCTACAGATACGCAGTATTTT.

This clonotype was observed many times. This rearrangement joins TRBV19 to TRBJ1-6; 7 nucleotides agree with TRBD1. The length of the CDR3 is 13 residues. J gave up 10 bases and V 10 bases, and 10 bases lay outside the gene matches. Germline V gene data show CDR1 as LNHDA and CDR2 as SQIVND (reference sequence). CDR3 sequence reads: CATWDRARSPLHF. The CDR3 nucleotides are TGTGCCACCTGGGACAGAGCGCGATCACCCCTCCACTTT.

This clonotype was found many times. J is TRBJ1-1 and V is TRBV7-9; D possibly corresponds to TRBD1 (6 bases). The CDR3 has 15 amino acids. The V and J ends lost 5 bases and 1 base respectively, with 14 bases between them. The germline V gene has CDR1 SEHNR and CDR2 FQNEAQ (reference sequence). The CDR3 protein is CASSPRTAKNTEAFF. CDR3 nucleotides: TGTGCCAGCAGCCCTAGGACAGCGAAGAACACTGAAGCTTTCTTT.

This clonotype was counted at least ten times. The chain has TRBV27 and TRBJ2-2; a weak D match, TRBD2 (6 bases). Germline V gene data show CDR1 as MNHEY and CDR2 as SMNVEV (reference sequence). V was cut by 3 bases and J by 3 bases, with 11 bases left in between. The CDR3 covers 15 residues. As DNA, the CDR3 is TGTGCCAGCAGTTTCTGGGAGGACCACACCGGGGAGCTGTTTTTT. Residues: CASSFWEDHTGELFF.

With regard to this clonotype: A single base separates this from a much larger clone, so it may be a read error. CDR3 DNA sequence: TGTGCCAGCAGTGGGACGGGACAGGAGGGCTACGCCTTC. This gives the protein CASSGTGQEGYAF. This chain links TRBV27 with TRBJ1-2, with 8 bases identical to TRBD1. CDR3 size: 13 residues. Germline lookup yields CDR1 MNHEY and CDR2 SMNVEV (reference sequence).

Ten or more counts support this clonotype. The rearrangement uses TRBV7-8 and TRBJ2-1; tentatively, D is TRBD1 (6 bases). The germline V gene encodes CDR1 SGHVS and CDR2 FQNEAQ. The CDR3 covers 15 residues. Trimming removed 4 bases from V and 3 bases from J, with 13 bases in between. This chain's CDR3 is CASSSQGPNYNEQFF. CDR3 bases: TGTGCCAGCAGCTCCCAGGGGCCGAACTACAATGAGCAGTTCTTC.

This clonotype was detected ten times or more. The J gene is TRBJ2-7, the V gene TRBV6-2 or TRBV6-3; 8 nucleotides match TRBD2. This CDR3 has 17 amino acids. CDR1 and CDR2 from the germline V gene are MNHEY and SVGEGT. Losses at the gene ends were 3 bases for V and 1 base for J; bases not matched to a gene: 11. In DNA, the CDR3 is TGTGCCAGCAGTTATGAGACTAGCGCTATTGGGTCCTACGAGCAGTACTTC. This gives the protein CASSYETSAIGSYEQYF.

This clonotype came up many times. The chain couples TRBV11-2 to TRBJ2-3, with 12 bases matching TRBD2. CDR3 length: 16 amino acids. The V segment lost 5 bases and the J segment 5 bases; nucleotides outside the gene matches: 8. Germline loops: CDR1 SGHAT, CDR2 FQNNGV. In nucleotides, the CDR3 is TGTGCCAGCAGCCCCCTAGCGGGAGGGCCAAAAGATACGCAGTATTTT. Translated: CASSPLAGGPKDTQYF.

This clonotype was seen many times. CDR3 in DNA: TGTGCCAGCAGCTTAGAGGCTAGCGGGGTGTCCTACGAGCAGTACTTC. Its translation: CASSLEASGVSYEQYF. The chain uses TRBV11-3 and TRBJ2-7; 9 bases are shared with TRBD2. Germline V gene lookup returns CDR1 SGHNT and CDR2 YENEEA. With V trimmed by 0 bases and J by 1 base, 4 bases remained unmatched. The CDR3 is 16 residues long.

This clonotype came up once. A read error may be the cause here, since a much bigger clone is one base away. The rearrangement joins TRBV4-1 to TRBJ2-7, with D possibly TRBD2 on 6 matching bases. The CDR3 loop spans 14 amino acids. The germline V gene has CDR1 MGHRA and CDR2 YSYEKL. The V end lost 4 bases, the J end lost 4 bases, and 14 bases lay between the germline ends. The CDR3 sequence is CASSRDSEGYEQYF. In nucleotides, the CDR3 is TGCGCCAGCAGCCGAGACTCGGAGGGGTACGAGCAGTACTTC.